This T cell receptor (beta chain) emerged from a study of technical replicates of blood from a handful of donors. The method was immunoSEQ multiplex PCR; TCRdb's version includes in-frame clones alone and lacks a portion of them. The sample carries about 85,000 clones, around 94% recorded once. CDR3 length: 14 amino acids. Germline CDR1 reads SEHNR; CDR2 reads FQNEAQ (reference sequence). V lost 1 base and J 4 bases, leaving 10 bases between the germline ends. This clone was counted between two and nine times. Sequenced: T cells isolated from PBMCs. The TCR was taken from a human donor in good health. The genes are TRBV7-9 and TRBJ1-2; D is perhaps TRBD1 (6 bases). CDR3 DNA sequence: TGTGCCAGCAGCTTAGAACAGGGTATCTATGGCTACACCTTC. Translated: CASSLEQGIYGYTF.